This is a list of T cell receptor beta chains from one sample in a study of T cells in Graves' hyperthyroidism and ophthalmopathy. TCRdb analysed the multiplex PCR reads with MiXCR anew, one entry per CDR3 protein. The sample lists around 340,000 distinct CDR3 sequences, roughly 21% occurring once. The specimen sequenced was blood. The receptors derive from a woman aged 45 to 65 with Graves' hyperthyroidism. The CDR3 runs from the conserved cysteine through the conserved F or W. D genes are given only for firm matches. Not all rows give a size; the values are once, few, many and, for expanded clones, a class.

>many|TRBV11-2|-|TRBJ2-1
TGTGCCAGCAGCTCTGGGACTTTCAGGTCAGAGGGTGAGCAGTTCTTC
CASSSGTFRSEGEQFF
>once|TRBV9|-|TRBJ2-5
TGTGCCAGCAGCCCAGCGGCCCCAGGAGGCGAGACCCAGTACTTC
CASSPAAPGGETQYF
>-|TRBV9|TRBD2|TRBJ2-1
TGTGCCAGCAGCGTAGTTGTTAGCGGGAGCAACAATGAGCAGTTCTTC
CASSVVVSGSNNEQFF
>many|TRBV30|-|TRBJ2-7
TGTGCCTGGAAGGGAGGCTACTCCTACGAGCAGTACTTC
CAWKGGYSYEQYF
>-|TRBV11-2|TRBD2|TRBJ2-2
TGTGCCAGCAGCTTGGGGACTAGCGGGTTCACCGGGGAGCTGTTTTTT
CASSLGTSGFTGELFF
>many|TRBV28|TRBD2|TRBJ2-5
TGTGCCAGCACCCCCAACTGGGGGGGGGGTCTCCAAGAGACCCAGTACTTC
CASTPNWGGGLQETQYF
>many|TRBV12-3/TRBV12-4|-|TRBJ1-2
TGTGCCAGCAGTTTTTCACAGGACACTAACTATGGCTACACCTTC
CASSFSQDTNYGYTF
>many|TRBV3-1|-|TRBJ1-5
TGTGCCAGCAGCCTCAAGGGTAGCAATCAGCCCCAGCATTTT
CASSLKGSNQPQHF
>many|TRBV20-1|-|TRBJ1-4
TGCAGTGCCGCCGGGACGCCCGAAAAACTGTTTTTT
CSAAGTPEKLFF
>many|TRBV2|TRBD1|TRBJ2-3
TGTGCCAGCAGCGAGGACAGGGGTTCAGATACGCAGTATTTT
CASSEDRGSDTQYF
>many|TRBV2|-|TRBJ1-6
TGTGCCAGCAGTACCGGGACACGGATTACTTCACCCCTCCACTTT
CASSTGTRITSPLHF
>-|TRBV28|-|TRBJ2-5
TGTGCCACCATGCCGATGGAGGTCCCCCCAGAGACCCAGTACTTC
CATMPMEVPPETQYF
>many|TRBV28|-|TRBJ1-5
TGTGCCAGCAGTTTTATAGGCAACAATCAGCCCCAGCATTTT
CASSFIGNNQPQHF
>-|TRBV11-2|-|TRBJ1-4
TGTGCCAGCAGCGTAGATTACGTCCTCTCGGGTGTTGAAAAACTGTTTTTT
CASSVDYVLSGVEKLFF
>-|TRBV2|-|TRBJ2-1
TGTGCCAGCACACGGGACTCGATCTCCTACAATGAGCAGTTCTTC
CASTRDSISYNEQFF
>many|TRBV27|-|TRBJ2-2
TGTGCCAGCAGTTTATTAACTAGCATGATAGGCAGGGAGCTGTTTTTT
CASSLLTSMIGRELFF
>-|TRBV6-1|TRBD1|TRBJ1-1
TGTGCCAGCAAAAAGAGGTCGGGACAGGGGTTGAACACTGAAGCTTTCTTT
CASKKRSGQGLNTEAFF
>-|TRBV19|TRBD1|TRBJ1-2
TGTGCCAGTAGAGGGACAGGGGCTGGCTACACCTTC
CASRGTGAGYTF
>many|TRBV2|TRBD1|TRBJ2-1
TGTGCCAGCAGTACAGACAGGGGCTCCTACAATGAGCAGTTCTTC
CASSTDRGSYNEQFF
>few|TRBV28|-|TRBJ1-1
TGTGCCAGTAAGAGGGTTGAGACTGAAGCTTTCTTT
CASKRVETEAFF
>-|TRBV15|TRBD2|TRBJ2-7
TGTGCCACCAGCAGAGGGGGGGGATCAGGGTCTGCCTACGAGCAGTACTTC
CATSRGGGSGSAYEQYF
>once|TRBV2|-|TRBJ1-5
TGTGCCAGCAATGGAGGTAATCAGCCCCAGCATTTT
CASNGGNQPQHF
>-|TRBV5-1|-|TRBJ1-2
TGCGCCAGCAGCGGGGGACATCTGGGAATATCGGACTATGGCTACACCTTC
CASSGGHLGISDYGYTF
>-|TRBV12-3/TRBV12-4|TRBD1|TRBJ2-7
TGTGCCAGCAGTTGGGGACAGCAAGCCCCCTACGAGCAGTACTTC
CASSWGQQAPYEQYF
>many|TRBV27|TRBD2|TRBJ2-1
TGTGCCAGCAGTTTATCACCTAGCGGGTCCTACAATGAGCAGTTCTTC
CASSLSPSGSYNEQFF
>-|TRBV28|TRBD2|TRBJ2-7
TGTGCCAGCAGTTTAGTTCTGAGGACTAGCGCGTCCTACGAGCAGTACTTC
CASSLVLRTSASYEQYF
>many|TRBV4-2|-|TRBJ2-3
TGTGCCAGCAGCCAAGATCCCGCAGGGCCTAGCACAGATACGCAGTATTTT
CASSQDPAGPSTDTQYF
>many|TRBV7-9|TRBD1|TRBJ2-3
TGTGCCAGCAGCTTAGCGCCGGGACAGGGTAGCGATACGCAGTATTTT
CASSLAPGQGSDTQYF
>-|TRBV11-1|-|TRBJ1-2
TGTGCCAGCAGCTCATCCGGGACAATTTATGGCTACACCTTC
CASSSSGTIYGYTF
>many|TRBV9|TRBD2|TRBJ2-3
TGTGCCAGCAGCGACCCTAGCGGGAGGGCCCGCACAGATACGCAGTATTTT
CASSDPSGRARTDTQYF
>few|TRBV27|TRBD2|TRBJ2-2
TGTGCCAGCAGTTTACGGGGGGGGCTCACCGGGGAGCTGTTTTTT
CASSLRGGLTGELFF
>many|TRBV6-6|-|TRBJ1-5
TGTGCCAGCAGTTACGAATCGGTTAATCAGCCCCAGCATTTT
CASSYESVNQPQHF
>few|TRBV5-1|TRBD1|TRBJ1-2
TGCGCCAGCAGCTTGGAGGGACAGATCTATGGCTACACCTTC
CASSLEGQIYGYTF
>-|TRBV5-1|TRBD2|TRBJ2-7
TGCGCCAGCAGCAGTGTAGCGGGAGGCCCCTACGAGCAGTACTTC
CASSSVAGGPYEQYF
>many|TRBV15|-|TRBJ2-1
TGTGCCACCAGCACGTACCCCCCCTACAATGAGCAGTTCTTC
CATSTYPPYNEQFF
>-|TRBV5-8|-|TRBJ2-2
TGTGCCAGCAGCGCCTCCCGCCAGAGCGCCGGGGAGCTGTTTTTT
CASSASRQSAGELFF
>many|TRBV6-4|TRBD1|TRBJ1-2
TGTGCCAGCAGTGACTCGGCACAGGGGTCTGGCTACACCTTC
CASSDSAQGSGYTF
>few|TRBV11-2|TRBD2|TRBJ2-2
TGTGCCAGCAGCTCCGGGACTAGCTCGGTCACCGGGGAGCGGTTTTTT
CASSSGTSSVTGERFF
>many|TRBV9|TRBD2|TRBJ2-2
TGTGCCAGCAGCGTAGCTACCGGGGGAGGGTTACCCGGGGAGCTGTTTTTT
CASSVATGGGLPGELFF
>once|TRBV19|TRBD1|TRBJ1-2
TGTGCCAGTAGTCCGAGGGACAGGGTTGGCTACACCTTC
CASSPRDRVGYTF
>many|TRBV24-1|-|TRBJ2-7
TGTGCCACCAGGGGACCGTGGGACGAGCAGTACTTC
CATRGPWDEQYF
>-|TRBV5-1|TRBD1|TRBJ1-2
TGCGCCAGCAGCAAGGGACAGCAAGTAAATAACTATGGCTACACCTTC
CASSKGQQVNNYGYTF
>few|TRBV27|-|TRBJ1-4
TGTGCCAGCAGTTCGAAGGGGGATAGCGAAAAACTGTTTTTT
CASSSKGDSEKLFF
>many|TRBV7-9|-|TRBJ2-3
TGTGCCAGCAGCTTCGGAGAGAGTGCGTGGACTAGCACAGATACGCAGTATTTT
CASSFGESAWTSTDTQYF
>many|TRBV28|-|TRBJ1-6
TGTGCCAGCAGTTTGTCCCATTCACCCCTCCACTTT
CASSLSHSPLHF
>-|TRBV6-1|-|TRBJ1-2
TGTGCCGGAAGCCTAGAAGGCGGGAGTTCTGGCTACACCTTC
CAGSLEGGSSGYTF
>many|TRBV24-1|TRBD2|TRBJ2-5
TGTGCCACCCAGGGACTAGCGGACGGAAGGGACGAGACCCAGTACTTC
CATQGLADGRDETQYF